The sequence of this T cell receptor (beta chain) was determined in a study of patients and donors after allogeneic stem cell transplantation. In TCRdb, the RT-PCR reads were re-called with MiXCR into one record per CDR3 protein. The sample has about 160,000 distinct CDR3 sequences; approximately 30% are singletons. The CDR3 length is 13 residues. Germline V lookup: CDR1 SGDLS, CDR2 YYNGEE. The germline V and J ends were trimmed by 6 bases and 2 bases, with 9 bases remaining between them. V is TRBV9 and J is TRBJ1-3; D remains unclear. Sequenced material: blood, either unsorted or a sorted T cell fraction (not recorded which). The TCR comes from a human donor who was either an allogeneic HSCT recipient or a stem cell or donor lymphocyte infusion donor (not recorded which). It is not recorded whose cells these are; they may come from a transplant donor. The CDR3 DNA reads TGTGCCAGCAAACATACGGCTGGAAACACCATATATTTT. This translates into CASKHTAGNTIYF.